This TCR beta chain was sequenced for a study of T cells after posttransplantation cyclophosphamide. Whole-study results and caveats: Tissue-infiltrating T cells from skin or gut overlapped little with blood T cells.

A marrow graft followed busulfan-fludarabine conditioning, with cyclophosphamide on days +3 and +4. To note about this clone: Its antigen is undetermined.

The CDR3 is made up of 15 amino acids. Germline CDR1 is MNHEY and CDR2 is SVGAGI. The trim removed 6 bases at V and 2 bases at J, leaving 10 bases unmatched. Only in-frame clones appear in the TCRdb table, and some are missing; sequencing was by immunoSEQ multiplex PCR. There are around 22,000 clones in the sample; about 86% occur only once, and 9% to 13% lies in the top ten. The sequencing used PBMCs, collected after allogeneic stem cell transplant with posttransplant cyclophosphamide. This TCR derives from a female patient in her 30s who received an allogeneic stem cell transplant from an unrelated donor, was CMV-positive, and had no GVHD. Some of the T cells may derive from the graft donor. The chain links TRBV6-5 to TRBJ2-7; 7 bases are shared with TRBD2. In nucleotides, the CDR3 is TGTGCCAGCAGCCCCATGGGAGGGACTACCTACGAGCAGTACTTC. This translates into CASSPMGGTTYEQYF.